These 20 T cell receptor beta chains were sequenced from one sample in a study of T cells in tuberculosis. After thawing and overnight rest, PBMC were stained with GMM-loaded CD1B tetramer, viability dye and anti-CD3 for sorting. The lipid loaded on the CD1B tetramers was C32 glucose monomycolate from Rhodococcus equi. Sequenced by immunoSEQ multiplex PCR; TCRdb stores in-frame clones only, minus some. The profile shows about 59,000 clones, 81% of them singletons. The material sequenced was CD1b-GMM tetramer-negative cells sorted from PBMCs. The receptors were sampled from an adult woman with latent tuberculosis.

The chain couples TRBV30 to TRBJ1-5, with D perhaps TRBD1 (6 bases). Germline CDR1 is GTSNPN and CDR2 is SVGIG (reference sequence). Between the trimmed V and J ends, which lost 2 bases and 6 bases, there was a span of 11 bases. The CDR3 length is 13 residues. The DNA for the CDR3 is TGTGCCTGGAGTCAGGGGAAGGGTCAGCCCCAGCATTTT. It is translated as CAWSQGKGQPQHF.

This chain uses TRBV29-1 with TRBJ1-3; D is unresolved. The CDR3 runs to 13 residues. The V end lost 0 bases, the J end lost 7 bases, and 10 bases lay between the germline ends. Germline-derived CDR1 and CDR2 are SQVTM and ANQGSEA. CDR3 sequence reads: CSVEDLRENTIYF. Written as DNA, the CDR3 is TGCAGCGTTGAAGATTTGCGGGAGAACACCATATATTTT.

The chain joins TRBV29-1 to TRBJ2-2; TRBD1 matches 10 bases. V gave up 6 bases and J gave up 0 bases; unmatched junction bases: 1. This CDR3 has 14 residues. CDR1 is SQVTM, CDR2 ANQGSEA, per germline. For the CDR3, the DNA is TGCAGCGTCGACAGGGGGCCGAACACCGGGGAGCTGTTTTTT. Protein product: CSVDRGPNTGELFF.

This chain joins TRBV5-1 and TRBJ1-3, with 7 positions matching TRBD1. Germline V lookup: CDR1 SGHRS, CDR2 YFSETQ. The ends lost 2 bases at V and 3 bases at J; junction bases unmatched: 5. This CDR3 has 15 residues. CDR3 sequence (DNA): TGCGCCAGCAGCTTAGGACAGGCCAATGGAAACACCATATATTTT. Amino acid sequence: CASSLGQANGNTIYF.

V gene TRBV6-5 combines with J gene TRBJ2-7; 8 nucleotides align to TRBD2. This CDR3 contains 14 residues. The junction had 5 bases not matched to a gene; V was cut back by 5 bases and J by 2 bases. From germline, CDR1 is MNHEY and CDR2 SVGAGI. The CDR3: CASSPSGSTYEQYF. DNA of the CDR3: TGTGCCAGCAGTCCTAGCGGGTCCACCTACGAGCAGTACTTC.

V and J are TRBV5-4 and TRBJ2-7; TRBD2 matches at 7 bases. V lost 1 base to trimming and J lost 0 bases; unmatched junction nucleotides: 1. Germline V gene data show CDR1 as SGHNT and CDR2 as YYREEE (reference sequence). This CDR3 comprises 14 residues. DNA of the CDR3: TGTGCCAGCAGCTTGTGGGGGGGCTCCTACGAGCAGTACTTC. Protein sequence: CASSLWGGSYEQYF.

The chain couples TRBV6-1 to TRBJ1-2, with D maybe TRBD1 (6 bases). CDR3 size: 17 residues. V lost 1 base to trimming and J lost 4 bases, with 19 bases between them. CDR1 is MNHNS, CDR2 SASEGT, per germline. The chain's CDR3 is CASSEDVRGWSGYGYTF. The CDR3 coding sequence is TGTGCCAGCAGTGAAGATGTCAGGGGATGGTCGGGCTATGGCTACACCTTC.

A single count supports this clone. The J gene is TRBJ2-3, the V gene TRBV28, with TRBD2 matching 10 bases. Trimming removed 4 bases from V and 6 bases from J; junction bases left unmatched: 7. Germline V gene lookup returns CDR1 MDHEN and CDR2 SYDVKM. The CDR3 is 15 residues long. The CDR3 DNA follows: TGTGCCAGCAGTTCAGCGGGGGGGGGTATGGATACGCAGTATTTT. This sequence encodes CASSSAGGGMDTQYF.

The chain is built from TRBV7-3 and TRBJ2-1; possible D gene TRBD1, 5 bases. Trimming removed 5 bases at V and 7 bases at J, with 12 bases between. CDR3 size: 13 residues. Germline V gene data show CDR1 as SGHTA and CDR2 as FQGTGA. CDR3 loop: CASSPSNRNEQFF. The CDR3 nucleotides read TGTGCCAGCAGCCCGTCTAACAGGAATGAGCAGTTCTTC.

J is TRBJ2-1 and V is TRBV5-1; weak D call: TRBD2 (6 bases). V lost 0 bases and J lost 8, with 12 bases in between. From germline, CDR1 is SGHRS and CDR2 YFSETQ. This CDR3 is 14 amino acids long. The CDR3 nucleotides read TGCGCCAGCAGCTTGGGGCTAGCGACGGATGAGCAGTTCTTC. This translates into CASSLGLATDEQFF.

This chain uses TRBV27 with TRBJ2-1, with 13 bases matching TRBD2. Losses at the gene ends were 7 bases for V and 0 bases for J; bases not matched to a gene: 21. The CDR3 covers 22 residues. Germline loops: CDR1 MNHEY, CDR2 SMNVEV (reference sequence). For the CDR3, the DNA is TGTGCCAGCACTCACCCGGGGAGATCTGGACTAGCGGGGGTTTCCTCCTACAATGAGCAGTTCTTC. It encodes CASTHPGRSGLAGVSSYNEQFF.

V and J are TRBV27 and TRBJ2-1; 9 positions agree with TRBD2. The germline V gene encodes CDR1 MNHEY and CDR2 SMNVEV (reference sequence). V was pared by 8 bases and J by 1 base, with 27 bases of the junction left unmatched. The CDR3 spans 22 residues. The CDR3 region has the DNA TGTGCCAGCGCAGGACGGGCTCGGGTGGGGGAAGTAGCGGGAGATTCCTACAATGAGCAGTTCTTC. It codes for CASAGRARVGEVAGDSYNEQFF.

This clone was counted a single time. This chain links TRBV21-1 with TRBJ2-3; no DNA check was done on the table's D call, TRBD2. TRBV21-1 is assigned pseudogene status. The length of the CDR3 is 16 residues. CDR3 in DNA: TGTGCCAGCAGAAACTCTAGCGGGGGGGCCCAAGATACGCAGTATTTT. This sequence encodes CASRNSSGGAQDTQYF.

The J gene is TRBJ2-3, the V gene TRBV20-1, with D possibly TRBD1 on 5 matching bases. V lost 6 bases and J 10 bases, leaving 14 bases between the germline ends. The CDR3 has 11 residues. The V gene's germline CDR1 is DFQATT and CDR2 SNEGSKA (reference sequence). This CDR3 reads CSAALRAAQYF. The DNA for the CDR3 is TGCAGTGCCGCCCTCAGGGCTGCGCAGTATTTT.

The V and J genes are TRBV28 and TRBJ2-7, with TRBD1 identical over 11 bases. The germline gives CDR1 MDHEN, CDR2 SYDVKM. The CDR3 length is 15 residues. The V segment lost 5 bases and the J segment 12 bases; nucleotides outside the gene matches: 15. The CDR3 nucleotides are TGTGCCAGCAGTCGCCAAGGGACAGGGGGAGAGATGGTGTACTTC. Translating it yields CASSRQGTGGEMVYF.

CDR3 sequence (DNA): TGTGCCAGCAGCTTAGCGGCGGGGGACTTGACGCAGTATTTT. Its protein is CASSLAAGDLTQYF. This sequence joins TRBV7-2 and TRBJ2-3; 7 nucleotides agree with TRBD2. The CDR3 has 14 amino acids. In germline, CDR1 is SGHTA, CDR2 FQGNSA. V was clipped by 0 bases and J by 9 bases; unmatched bases: 6.

The chain couples TRBV14 to TRBJ2-3, with 13 bases identical to TRBD2. Germline CDR1 reads SGHDN; CDR2 reads FVKESK. The V gene end was trimmed by 1 base and the J gene end by 11 bases; junction bases not matched to a gene: 12. This CDR3 contains 17 residues. Here the CDR3 reads CASSQGPTSGRAIKQYF. The CDR3 DNA follows: TGTGCCAGCAGCCAAGGACCCACTAGCGGGAGGGCGATAAAGCAGTATTTT. Together with reference TRBV14 and TRBJ2-3, the CDR3 gives the full variable domain: EAGVTQFPSHSVIEKGQTVTLRCDPISGHDNLYWYRRVMGKEIKFLLHFVKESKQDESGMPNNRFLAERTGGTYSTLKVQPAELEDSGVYFCASSQGPTSGRAIKQYFGPGTRLTVL.

This sequence joins TRBV2 and TRBJ1-3, with a possible D match to TRBD1 (5 bases). V gave up 4 bases and J gave up 2 bases, with 9 bases separating them. The germline V gene encodes CDR1 SNHLY and CDR2 FYNNEI. This CDR3 region has 14 residues. CDR3 loop: CASSGEQAGNTIYF. DNA of the CDR3: TGTGCCAGCAGTGGGGAACAGGCTGGAAACACCATATATTTT.

The DNA for the CDR3 is TGTGCCAGTAAGATACAGGGCTCACGAACTAATGAAAAACTGTTTTTT. Its protein is CASKIQGSRTNEKLFF. The rearrangement joins TRBV19 to TRBJ1-4; perhaps TRBD1 as D (6 bases). Germline loops: CDR1 LNHDA, CDR2 SQIVND (reference sequence). CDR3 size: 16 residues. V was cut by 7 bases and J by 1 base, with 16 bases left in between.

The V call is TRBV25-1, the J call TRBJ1-1, with 8 bases fitting TRBD1. Germline V lookup: CDR1 MGHDK, CDR2 SYGVNS. The CDR3 has 13 amino acids. The V and J ends lost 1 base and 11 bases, in that order; junction bases with no gene match: 6. CDR3 DNA: TGTGCCAGCAGTGAATCGAACAGGGGGGTGGCTTTCTTT. Protein product: CASSESNRGVAFF.